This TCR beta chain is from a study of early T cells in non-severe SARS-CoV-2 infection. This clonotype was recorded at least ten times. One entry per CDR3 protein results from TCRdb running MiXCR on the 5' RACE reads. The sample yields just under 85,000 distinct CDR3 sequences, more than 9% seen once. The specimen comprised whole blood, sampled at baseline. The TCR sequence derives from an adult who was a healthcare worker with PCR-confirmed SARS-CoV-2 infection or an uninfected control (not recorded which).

CDR3 sequence reads: CSALRIRGSPLHF. Written as DNA, the CDR3 is TGCAGTGCCTTAAGGATTCGAGGTTCACCCCTCCACTTT. The gene calls are TRBV20-1 and TRBJ1-6; D not resolved. Germline V gene data show CDR1 as DFQATT and CDR2 as SNEGSKA (reference sequence). The CDR3 loop spans 13 amino acids. Trimming removed 6 bases at V and 9 bases at J, with 15 bases between.